The 2 T cell receptor beta chains presented below share a single source sample, sequenced in a study of shared clonotypes between healthy human individuals. Here immunoSEQ multiplex PCR was the method, and the copy in TCRdb shows in-frame clones only, minus some. The data hold 2 million to 2.5 million clones, with about nine tenths observed a single time. The specimen sequenced was naive CD4+ T cells from PBMCs. Subset noted: CD45RA+ positively selected. Receptors were obtained from a man aged 18-30 years in good health. Some clones in this sample may be carry-over from other donors' samples.

V usage is TRBV6-5 and J usage is TRBJ2-1; 13 nucleotides agree with TRBD2. The CDR3 sequence is 15 residues long. The J segment lost 9 bases and the V segment lost 6 bases, leaving 8 bases of the junction unmatched. Germline lookup yields CDR1 MNHEY and CDR2 SVGAGI. CDR3 loop: CASSLTSGRASEQFF. CDR3 nucleotides: TGTGCCAGCAGCCTAACTAGCGGGAGGGCTAGTGAGCAGTTCTTC.

The V call is TRBV6-1, the J call TRBJ1-1; D is possibly TRBD1 (5 bases). This CDR3 spans 16 amino acids. The ends were cut back, 3 bases at V and 1 base at J, with 15 bases in the middle. Germline lookup yields CDR1 MNHNS and CDR2 SASEGT. Written as DNA, the CDR3 is TGTGCCAGCAGTGATAAACGGGATGGGGGGAACACTGAAGCTTTCTTT. Its protein product is CASSDKRDGGNTEAFF.